A selection of T cell receptor beta chains follows, all from one sample in a study of T cell responses to AZD1222 COVID-19 vaccine. TCRdb's table, derived via immunoSEQ multiplex PCR, lists solely in-frame clones and lacks some. The sample includes 130,000 to 150,000 clones, just over 90% of them seen just once. The sample here was peripheral blood, taken on day 0 of AZD1222 vaccination. These receptors originate from an adult in good health. Both conserved end residues are part of each CDR3. Each record gives: clone size, V gene, J gene, CDR3 length, D gene, CDR3 protein, CDR3 DNA. The D gene is left open where the match is weak. For some rows the clone size is stated as once, few or many, or as a class when expanded; others skip it.

>.|TRBV7-9|TRBJ2-6|17|.
CASSSDPRGTGANVLTF
TGTGCCAGCAGCTCCGATCCCAGGGGAACAGGGGCCAACGTCCTGACTTTC
>.|TRBV5-6|TRBJ1-1|16|.
CASSSNPRRTGTEAFF
TGTGCCAGCAGCTCCAACCCAAGGCGAACGGGCACTGAAGCTTTCTTT
>.|TRBV2|TRBJ1-4|16|TRBD1
CASRPGTGANNEKLFF
TGTGCCAGCAGGCCGGGGACAGGGGCTAATAATGAAAAACTGTTTTTT
>.|TRBV4-1|TRBJ2-7|19|TRBD2
CASSQEVPGTSGEIYEQYF
TGCGCCAGCAGCCAAGAAGTTCCCGGGACTAGCGGGGAGATCTACGAGCAGTACTTC
>.|TRBV4-2|TRBJ2-1|14|.
CASSQLGLSDEQFF
TGTGCCAGCAGCCAACTAGGACTATCTGATGAGCAGTTCTTC
>.|TRBV6-6|TRBJ1-1|11|.
CASSPLTEAFF
TGTGCCAGCAGCCCCTTAACTGAAGCTTTCTTT
>.|TRBV11-3|TRBJ2-3|15|.
CASSFDQESTDTQYF
TGTGCCAGCAGCTTTGATCAGGAAAGCACAGATACGCAGTATTTT
>.|TRBV6-2/TRBV6-3|TRBJ1-5|20|TRBD1
CASSYDSPGQGARRNQPQHF
TGTGCCAGCAGTTACGATTCACCGGGACAGGGGGCTCGGCGCAATCAGCCCCAGCATTTT
>.|TRBV2|TRBJ2-7|16|TRBD2
CASHPGTSGRLYEQYF
TGTGCCAGCCACCCCGGGACTAGCGGGAGACTCTACGAGCAGTACTTC
>once|TRBV3-1/TRBV3-2|TRBJ1-2|18|.
CASSHPGGRPGHNYGYTF
TGTGCCAGCAGCCATCCCGGGGGGCGACCGGGACACAACTATGGCTACACCTTC
>.|TRBV10-3|TRBJ1-2|14|.
CAISELEARGGYTF
TGTGCCATCAGTGAGTTGGAGGCTAGGGGTGGCTACACCTTC
>.|TRBV4-2|TRBJ2-7|15|.
CASSQAPDTPGEQYF
TGTGCCAGCAGCCAAGCCCCGGACACCCCGGGGGAGCAGTACTTC
>.|TRBV6-5|TRBJ1-2|15|.
CASSYHEQGRGGYTF
TGTGCCAGCAGCTACCACGAGCAGGGAAGAGGAGGCTACACCTTC
>.|TRBV19|TRBJ1-2|14|.
CASSTWDASYGYTF
TGTGCCAGTAGCACTTGGGATGCTAGCTATGGCTACACCTTC
>.|TRBV7-2|TRBJ2-3|16|TRBD2
CASSIIAGGGTDTQYF
TGTGCCAGCAGCATCATAGCGGGGGGGGGCACAGATACGCAGTATTTT
>few|TRBV4-1|TRBJ1-5|14|.
CASSPTTGLQPQHF
TGCGCCAGCAGCCCCACAACAGGGCTTCAGCCCCAGCATTTT
>.|TRBV18|TRBJ1-4|15|.
CASSLDTSTNEKLFF
TGTGCCAGCTCACTAGACACTTCAACTAATGAAAAACTGTTTTTT